These 9 T cell receptor beta chains were all obtained from the same sample, sequenced in a study of T cell responses to AZD1222 COVID-19 vaccine. Here immunoSEQ multiplex PCR was the method, and the copy in TCRdb shows in-frame clones only, minus some. The table records approximately 120,000 clones, 85% to 90% of them present only once. This specimen was peripheral blood, taken 28 days after the second AZD1222 dose. The receptors were sampled from an adult who received the AZD1222 COVID-19 vaccine.

This chain joins TRBV4-1 and TRBJ1-5; D is unresolved. From germline, CDR1 is MGHRA and CDR2 YSYEKL. The CDR3 is 22 residues long. Trimming took 4 bases from V and 0 from J, leaving 31 bases between them. Here the CDR3 reads CASSRQPPATRPLGDSNQPQHF. The CDR3 DNA sequence: TGCGCCAGCAGCCGCCAACCCCCCGCCACAAGGCCCCTCGGGGATAGCAATCAGCCCCAGCATTTT.

This clone has a single count. One junction end disagrees with the germline gene, perhaps due to a read error. The rearrangement links TRBV7-9 to TRBJ2-1, with 7 bases identical to TRBD1. This CDR3 comprises 15 residues. The germline gives CDR1 SEHNR, CDR2 FQNEAQ (reference sequence). The CDR3 bases are TGTGCCAGCAACTTAAACAGGGGCCCCTACAATGAGCAGTTCTTC. Residues: CASNLNRGPYNEQFF.

As for this clone: The junction departs from germline at one end; a sequencing error may be responsible. The J gene is TRBJ2-5, the V gene TRBV15, with TRBD2 identical over 8 bases. Per the germline V gene, CDR1 is LNHNV and CDR2 is YYDKDF (reference sequence). The CDR3 runs 17 residues. The CDR3 region is CATRREGSGGYQETQYF. The CDR3 DNA reads as TGTGCCACCAGGAGAGAGGGGAGCGGGGGTTACCAAGAGACCCAGTACTTC.

The count of this clone is one. This chain connects TRBV5-6 to TRBJ2-5; 8 positions match TRBD2. Germline CDR1 SGHDT, CDR2 YYEEEE. V lost 4 bases and J lost 5; bases outside the gene matches: 19. The CDR3 has 18 residues. The CDR3 DNA is TGTGCCAGCAGCCGCTGGGGACTAGAGGGGTCTTCGGGTGAGACCCAGTACTTC. As protein: CASSRWGLEGSSGETQYF.

The chain has TRBV7-9 and TRBJ1-4; 9 nucleotides match TRBD1. V gave up 4 bases and J gave up 5 bases; unmatched junction bases: 8. This CDR3 region has 16 residues. CDR1 is SEHNR, CDR2 FQNEAQ, per germline (reference sequence). CDR3 residues: CASSSTTGQGNEKLFF. DNA for the CDR3: TGTGCCAGCAGCTCTACGACCGGACAGGGGAATGAAAAACTGTTTTTT.

This clone was seen a single time. The chain employs TRBV3-1 (or the pseudogene TRBV3-2) and TRBJ1-1, with a weak D call TRBD1 (5 bases). Germline V gene sequence: CDR1 LGHDT, CDR2 YNNKEL (reference sequence). Trimming stripped 1 base from V and 5 bases from J, with 17 bases between. This CDR3 is 16 amino acids long. The CDR3 is CASSQGDSHISTEAFF. The DNA for the CDR3 is TGTGCCAGCAGCCAAGGTGACAGCCATATCTCAACTGAAGCTTTCTTT.

This clone was observed once. The J gene is TRBJ2-5, the V gene TRBV30; 9 bases map to TRBD1. CDR3 size: 13 residues. CDR1 is GTSNPN, CDR2 SVGIG, per germline (reference sequence). J was trimmed by 5 bases and V by 4 bases; bases with no gene match: 5. The CDR3 spells CAWTDRGGETQYF. In DNA, the CDR3 is TGTGCCTGGACGGACAGGGGCGGGGAGACCCAGTACTTC.

This sequence joins TRBV10-3 and TRBJ1-3; D might be TRBD1 (6 bases). Germline CDR1 reads ENHRY; CDR2 reads SYGVKD. The V end lost 2 bases, the J end lost 3 bases, and 11 bases lay between the germline ends. The CDR3 runs to 15 residues. The CDR3 nucleotides are TGTGCCATCAGTGAGGGGCAGGGGTATGGAAACACCATATATTTT. Its protein is CAISEGQGYGNTIYF.

J is TRBJ2-1 and V is TRBV2; D not resolved. The CDR3 contains 13 residues. Trimming took 5 bases from V and 2 from J, leaving 7 bases between them. Germline-derived CDR1 and CDR2 are SNHLY and FYNNEI. The CDR3 DNA follows: TGTGCCAGCAGTCCCCCGACCTACAATGAGCAGTTCTTC. It codes for CASSPPTYNEQFF.